This entry lists 27 T cell receptor beta chains sequenced from one sample in a study of T-cell reconstitution after alpha-beta-depleted transplantation in children. Preparation of the TCRbeta library was carried out with unique molecular identifiers. TCRdb reanalysed the PCR reads using MiXCR and keeps one entry per CDR3 protein. This table holds some 76,000 distinct CDR3 sequences, about a tenth found once. The sample was PBMCs, taken before TCRalphabeta/CD19-depleted stem cell transplant. These TCRs come from a boy younger than 18 with acute myeloid leukemia, due to receive a stem cell transplant.

This clonotype came up a few times. The V and J genes are TRBV20-1 and TRBJ1-3; possibly TRBD1 for D (6 bases). Germline assignment: CDR1 DFQATT and CDR2 SNEGSKA (reference sequence). V lost 3 bases to trimming and J lost 9 bases, with 21 bases between them. The CDR3 loop spans 15 amino acids. The CDR3 here is CSARKTGGVEGTIYF. CDR3 sequence (DNA): TGCAGTGCTAGGAAGACAGGCGGTGTCGAGGGCACCATATATTTT.

This clonotype was observed many times. The gene calls are TRBV15 and TRBJ1-3; D is uncertain. Per germline, CDR1 LNHNV and CDR2 YYDKDF (reference sequence). V lost 0 bases and J 4 bases, leaving 13 bases between the germline ends. This CDR3 is 16 amino acids long. CDR3 coding DNA: TGTGCCACCAGCAGAGATGAGGTATTCTCCGGAAACACCATATATTTT. Translated, it gives CATSRDEVFSGNTIYF.

There are many counts of this clonotype. The chain carries TRBV7-2 and TRBJ1-2; D unresolved. Germline loops: CDR1 SGHTA, CDR2 FQGNSA. The ends were cut back, 0 bases at V and 5 bases at J, with 7 bases in the middle. The CDR3 is 13 residues long. The CDR3 sequence is CASSLAPLYGYTF. The DNA of the CDR3 is TGTGCCAGCAGCTTAGCCCCACTTTATGGCTACACCTTC. Complete variable domain (other parts from reference TRBV7-2 and TRBJ1-2): GAGVSQSPSNKVTEKGKDVELRCDPISGHTALYWYRQSLGQGLEFLIYFQGNSAPDKSGLPSDRFSAERTGGSVSTLTIQRTQQEDSAVYLCASSLAPLYGYTFGSGTRLTVV.

This clonotype appeared many times. The V call is TRBV4-1, the J call TRBJ2-5; 9 bases map to TRBD2. In germline, CDR1 is MGHRA, CDR2 YSYEKL. The CDR3 covers 17 residues. The V segment lost 1 base and the J segment 4 bases; nucleotides outside the gene matches: 10. The CDR3 DNA is TGCGCCAGCAGCCAAGTTTTCGCGGGGGGGGTAGGAGAGACCCAGTACTTC. This gives the protein CASSQVFAGGVGETQYF.

This clonotype was found many times. The chain uses TRBV2 and TRBJ2-3, with 7 bases lining up with TRBD1. Germline V gene sequence: CDR1 SNHLY, CDR2 FYNNEI. V lost 3 bases, J lost 2 bases, and 5 bases stayed unmatched. The CDR3 runs 15 residues. CDR3 sequence (DNA): TGTGCCAGCAGTGACGGACAGGCCTACACAGATACGCAGTATTTT. Translation gives CASSDGQAYTDTQYF.

Comments on this clonotype: A read error may explain this, as a much larger clone is one base away. The CDR3 is CSARKEGHNTEAFF. The CDR3, as DNA: TGCAGTGCTAGAAAAGAGGGACACAACACTGAAGCTTTCTTT. The V and J genes are TRBV20-1 and TRBJ1-1; perhaps TRBD1 as D (6 bases). This CDR3 spans 14 amino acids. The V end lost 2 bases, the J end lost 2 bases, and 12 bases lay between the germline ends. CDR1 is DFQATT, CDR2 SNEGSKA, per germline (reference sequence).

This clonotype came up many times. The CDR3 sequence: CASSFMRGEKLFF. As DNA, the CDR3 is TGTGCCAGCAGTTTTATGAGGGGCGAAAAACTGTTTTTT. The genes are TRBV12-3 or TRBV12-4 and TRBJ1-4, with TRBD1 as a possible D gene (5 bases). CDR3 length: 13 residues. Trimming removed 3 bases from V and 8 bases from J, with 10 bases in between.

The sample holds many counts of this clonotype. The J gene is TRBJ2-3, the V gene TRBV12-3 or TRBV12-4; tentatively, D is TRBD1 (6 bases). Trimming cost V 3 bases and J 5 bases, with 12 bases left between them. This CDR3 comprises 14 residues. This chain's CDR3 is CASSFGTWGDTQYF. CDR3 nucleotides: TGTGCCAGCAGTTTCGGGACATGGGGAGATACGCAGTATTTT.

This clonotype was counted at least ten times. The V gene is TRBV12-3 or TRBV12-4, the J gene TRBJ2-7; D remains ambiguous. The CDR3 runs 15 residues. V was trimmed by 1 base and J by 3 bases, leaving 13 bases between them. The chain's CDR3 is CASSLGAAGFYEQYV. The CDR3 DNA sequence: TGTGCCAGCAGTTTAGGGGCGGCTGGGTTCTACGAGCAGTACGTC.

In this sample, this clonotype turned up many times. This chain connects TRBV9 to TRBJ2-7; D not certain. This CDR3 has 15 residues. V shed 4 bases and J shed 2 bases, with 16 bases lying between them. CDR1 SGDLS and CDR2 YYNGEE come from the germline V gene. CDR3 sequence (DNA): TGTGCCAGCAGCCCCCGCGTAGCCCGCCCCTACGAGCAGTACTTC. It yields the protein CASSPRVARPYEQYF.

This clonotype showed up many times. The chain carries TRBV12-3 or TRBV12-4 and TRBJ1-5; D remains ambiguous. There are 17 residues in the CDR3. The V end lost 2 bases, the J end lost 0 bases, and 14 bases lay between the germline ends. CDR3 protein: CASSLRQAAYSNQPQHF. CDR3 nucleotides: TGTGCCAGCAGTTTAAGGCAGGCCGCCTATAGCAATCAGCCCCAGCATTTT.

This clonotype has ten or more counts. CDR3: CSAPTVNEQFF. The CDR3 DNA is TGCAGCGCCCCGACCGTCAATGAGCAGTTCTTC. This chain uses TRBV29-1 with TRBJ2-1, with D unclear. The V gene's germline CDR1 is SQVTM and CDR2 ANQGSEA. The CDR3 totals 11 residues. Trimming pared 7 bases from V and 6 bases from J, leaving 10 bases between.

This clonotype was detected many times. The J gene is TRBJ2-3, the V gene TRBV11-1; 9 bases map to TRBD2. Germline CDR1 is SGHAT and CDR2 is FQDESV (reference sequence). This CDR3 is built from 19 residues. The V and J ends lost 5 bases and 2 bases, in that order; junction bases with no gene match: 17. In DNA, the CDR3 is TGTGCCAGCAGCCCTGAGTGGAGCCTAGCGGGGCTTTTCACAGATACGCAGTATTTT. It codes for CASSPEWSLAGLFTDTQYF.

This clonotype came up many times. The rearrangement joins TRBV12-3 or TRBV12-4 to TRBJ2-1; no clear D gene. Trimming took off 6 bases at V and 2 bases at J, with 14 bases between the two ends. The CDR3 length is 15 residues. In DNA form, the CDR3 reads TGTGCCAGCAGCCTGCATCTGGGTGCCTACAATGAGCAGTTCTTC. Translation gives CASSLHLGAYNEQFF.

This clonotype was detected many times. The chain uses TRBV27 and TRBJ1-2; TRBD1 matches 11 bases. Germline V gene lookup returns CDR1 MNHEY and CDR2 SMNVEV (reference sequence). CDR3 size: 12 residues. J was trimmed by 8 bases and V by 6 bases; bases with no gene match: 2. CDR3 nucleotide sequence: TGTGCCAGCAGCCGGACAGGGGGCGGCTACACCTTC. Its translation is CASSRTGGGYTF.

This clonotype was seen ten or more times. The chain couples TRBV18 to TRBJ1-1; D gene unclear. The V gene lost 3 bases and the J gene lost 8 bases, with 7 bases spanning the gap. The V gene's germline CDR1 is KGHSH and CDR2 LQKENI. The CDR3 loop spans 11 amino acids. The CDR3 DNA sequence: TGTGCCAGCTCACCTGGCTTGGAAGCTTTCTTT. It specifies CASSPGLEAFF.

This clonotype has ten or more counts. The chain links TRBV4-1 to TRBJ2-1; 9 bases match TRBD2. The V segment lost 4 bases and the J segment 5 bases; nucleotides outside the gene matches: 12. The CDR3 contains 17 residues. Looked up from germline, CDR1 is MGHRA and CDR2 is YSYEKL. This CDR3 reads CASSPGSWLAGHNEQFF. CDR3 in DNA: TGCGCCAGCAGCCCAGGGAGTTGGCTAGCGGGGCACAATGAGCAGTTCTTC.

In this sample, this clonotype turned up once. This chain links TRBV7-6 with TRBJ2-2, with unresolved D. The CDR3 sequence is 14 residues long. With 5 bases removed from V and 3 bases from J, the gap between germline ends came to 10 bases. CDR1 is SGHVS, CDR2 FNYEAQ, per germline. The CDR3 region is CASSRRRYTGELFF. CDR3 sequence (DNA): TGTGCCAGCAGCCGACGGCGGTACACCGGGGAGCTGTTTTTT.

In its sample, this clonotype was seen many times. The rearrangement joins TRBV7-2 to TRBJ2-2; 9 nucleotides align to TRBD2. Germline V gene lookup returns CDR1 SGHTA and CDR2 FQGNSA. The V segment lost 2 bases and the J segment 0 bases; nucleotides outside the gene matches: 1. This CDR3 comprises 16 residues. CDR3 nucleotide sequence: TGTGCCAGCAGCTTACTAGCGGGGACGAACACCGGGGAGCTGTTTTTT. Amino acid sequence: CASSLLAGTNTGELFF.

In its sample, this clonotype was seen many times. The chain combines TRBV12-3 or TRBV12-4 with TRBJ1-2; 8 bases agree with TRBD1. Trimming removed 6 bases from V and 4 bases from J; junction bases left unmatched: 10. There are 15 residues in the CDR3. In nucleotides, the CDR3 is TGTGCCAGCAGCAATACAGGGGGGCGATCCTATGGCTACACCTTC. Protein sequence: CASSNTGGRSYGYTF.

This clonotype was detected ten times or more. The chain has TRBV27 and TRBJ1-1; D ambiguous. The CDR3 is 13 residues long. The V end lost 5 bases, the J end lost 4 bases, and 11 bases lay between the germline ends. Per the germline V gene, CDR1 is MNHEY and CDR2 is SMNVEV (reference sequence). CDR3 DNA sequence: TGTGCCAGCAGTCCCGATTTTGGCACTGAAGCTTTCTTT. This translates into CASSPDFGTEAFF.

This clonotype was seen repeatedly, ten times or more. The chain recombines TRBV5-1 with TRBJ2-3; TRBD2 matches at 14 bases. The CDR3 length is 20 residues. Germline trimming cut 4 bases from V and 1 base from J; bases unmatched to any gene: 14. CDR1 is SGHRS, CDR2 YFSETQ, per germline. The CDR3 loop reads CASSPTRLAGGLTRTDTQYF. For the CDR3, the DNA is TGCGCCAGCAGCCCGACCCGACTAGCGGGGGGGTTAACCCGCACAGATACGCAGTATTTT.

This clonotype was seen repeatedly, ten times or more. The genes are TRBV5-6 and TRBJ2-7, with 9 bases matching TRBD2. The CDR3 extends over 18 amino acids. V shed 5 bases, J shed 0 bases, and the junction held 15 bases outside the gene matches. CDR1 and CDR2 from the germline V gene are SGHDT and YYEEEE. This chain's CDR3 is CASSFAASGALSSYEQYV. The CDR3 nucleotides read TGTGCCAGCAGTTTTGCGGCTAGCGGGGCCCTGAGCTCCTACGAGCAGTACGTC.

Points on this clonotype: A much larger clone is a single base away; this may be a read error. This chain uses TRBV7-9 with TRBJ2-3; maybe TRBD2 (6 bases). Per the germline V gene, CDR1 is SEHNR and CDR2 is FQNEAQ (reference sequence). Between the trimmed V and J ends, which lost 5 bases and 8 bases, there was a span of 20 bases. This CDR3 has 15 amino acids. In nucleotides, the CDR3 is TGTGCCAGCAGCCCGGAGGGGTCCAACAAGGGTACGCAGTATTTT. Translated, it gives CASSPEGSNKGTQYF.

This clonotype has at least ten counts. The CDR3 protein is CSARGTSGRAHVQFF. In DNA form, the CDR3 reads TGCAGTGCTAGAGGGACTAGCGGGAGGGCCCATGTGCAGTTCTTC. V is TRBV20-1 and J is TRBJ2-1; 15 bases fit TRBD2. Germline CDR1 and CDR2: DFQATT and SNEGSKA (reference sequence). V lost 1 base and J lost 12; bases outside the gene matches: 7. CDR3 length equals 15 residues.

This clonotype was counted ten times or more. This chain uses TRBV12-3 or TRBV12-4 with TRBJ1-1; D is unresolved. CDR3 length equals 13 residues. V lost 3 bases, J lost 1 base, and 6 bases lay in between. In DNA form, the CDR3 reads TGTGCCAGCAGTTTCCGAGAGAACACTGAAGCTTTCTTT. It encodes CASSFRENTEAFF.

This clonotype was found many times. The CDR3 coding sequence is TGTGCCAGCAGCCAAGATCTCCGGACTGACTACAATGAGCAGTTCTTC. Protein product: CASSQDLRTDYNEQFF. V usage is TRBV4-2 and J usage is TRBJ2-1; possible D gene TRBD2, 5 bases. Germline CDR1 and CDR2: LGHNA and YNFKEQ. Trimming left V 0 bases short and J 3 bases short, with 12 bases between. This CDR3 region has 16 residues.